These T cell receptor beta chains were read from a single sample in a study of T cell repertoires in cytomegalovirus infection. TCRdb re-called the reads with MiXCR, one entry per CDR3 protein. The table includes 200,000 to 300,000 distinct CDR3 sequences, roughly 10% detected once. The material sequenced was PBMCs. The source is a human donor in good health (CMV status not recorded). Some clones in this sample may be carry-over from other donors' samples. CDR3s include the opening cysteine and the closing phenylalanine or tryptophan. A D gene is named only where the DNA matches it firmly. Not all rows give a size; the values are once, few, many and, for expanded clones, a class.

clone size | J gene | V gene | D gene | CDR3 protein | CDR3 DNA
NA | TRBJ1-5 | TRBV12-3/TRBV12-4 | NA | CASSPRGQPQHF | TGTGCCAGCAGTCCCAGGGGCCAGCCCCAGCATTTT
many | TRBJ1-4 | TRBV7-2 | NA | CASSLGGAGEKLFF | TGTGCCAGCAGCCTTGGAGGGGCGGGTGAAAAACTGTTTTTT
many | TRBJ1-4 | TRBV7-2 | TRBD1 | CASSLDGTGGASRKLFF | TGTGCCAGCAGCTTAGATGGGACAGGGGGCGCGAGTCGAAAACTGTTTTTT
many | TRBJ2-7 | TRBV7-2 | TRBD1 | CASSLEWDRAYEQYF | TGTGCCAGCAGCTTAGAGTGGGACAGGGCCTACGAGCAGTACTTC
many | TRBJ2-1 | TRBV7-8 | NA | CASRRPPSQDGTNEQFF | TGTGCCAGCAGACGCCCTCCTAGTCAGGATGGGACCAATGAGCAGTTCTTC
many | TRBJ2-1 | TRBV6-2/TRBV6-3 | TRBD2 | CASTPGAGGPYNEQFF | TGTGCCAGCACCCCCGGGGCGGGGGGGCCCTACAATGAGCAGTTCTTC
many | TRBJ2-3 | TRBV7-6 | NA | CASTSGGGAGLGTDTQYF | TGTGCCAGCACCTCTGGAGGTGGGGCCGGGCTAGGGACAGATACGCAGTATTTT
NA | TRBJ2-6 | TRBV19 | NA | CASSIDKYYRRRPGANVLTF | TGTGCCAGTAGTATAGATAAATACTACAGGCGACGCCCTGGGGCCAACGTCCTGACTTTC
many | TRBJ2-5 | TRBV7-2 | NA | CASSSYTTLTGTQYF | TGTGCCAGCAGCTCCTACACGACCCTAACGGGGACCCAGTACTTC
NA | TRBJ2-2 | TRBV27 | NA | CASSFLGGGLTGELFF | TGTGCCAGCAGTTTCCTCGGAGGGGGCCTCACCGGGGAGCTGTTTTTT
many | TRBJ2-3 | TRBV12-3/TRBV12-4 | NA | CASSLRTNTDTQYF | TGTGCCAGCAGCCTGAGGACAAACACAGATACGCAGTATTTT
NA | TRBJ2-1 | TRBV18 | NA | CASSPRIPGADLQNNEQFF | TGTGCCAGCTCACCACGCATACCCGGGGCTGACCTACAAAACAATGAGCAGTTCTTC
many | TRBJ1-2 | TRBV19 | TRBD1 | CASRRGPNYGYTF | TGTGCCAGTAGGAGGGGGCCTAACTATGGCTACACCTTC
many | TRBJ2-5 | TRBV7-2 | NA | CASSLEPSMVETQYF | TGTGCCAGCAGCTTAGAACCTAGCATGGTCGAGACCCAGTACTTC
many | TRBJ2-3 | TRBV28 | NA | CASSSFGGPHTDTQYF | TGTGCCAGCAGTTCGTTCGGGGGGCCCCACACAGATACGCAGTATTTT
many | TRBJ2-7 | TRBV12-5 | NA | CASGPRGDSYEQYF | TGTGCTAGTGGTCCCCGCGGGGATTCCTACGAGCAGTACTTC
many | TRBJ2-1 | TRBV11-3 | NA | CASSLEWGRQFF | TGTGCCAGCAGCTTAGAGTGGGGAAGGCAGTTCTTC
many | TRBJ2-7 | TRBV7-2 | NA | CASSSLRGAAYEQYF | TGTGCCAGCAGCTCACTCAGGGGGGCAGCCTACGAGCAGTACTTC
many | TRBJ2-3 | TRBV7-8 | NA | CASSLGGSGSTDTQYF | TGTGCCAGCAGCTTAGGGGGTAGCGGAAGCACAGATACGCAGTATTTT
many | TRBJ1-1 | TRBV11-3 | NA | CASSSPLGATEAFF | TGTGCCAGCAGCTCCCCCCTGGGGGCGACTGAAGCTTTCTTT
few | TRBJ2-5 | TRBV18 | NA | CASSPLSVTGLQETQYF | TGTGCCAGCTCACCTCTGAGCGTTACCGGGCTCCAAGAGACCCAGTACTTC
many | TRBJ1-1 | TRBV12-3/TRBV12-4 | NA | CASSLEQPLGTEAFF | TGTGCCAGCAGTTTAGAACAGCCCCTGGGCACTGAAGCTTTCTTT